This T cell receptor (beta chain) is from a study of shared clonotypes between healthy human individuals. Study results and limitations: Non-shared clonotypes showed lower generation probabilities than clonotypes common to all four donors. Naive subsets tended to show greater estimated richness than memory subsets.

Donors, healthy HIV-negative adults, lacked recent acute infections or vaccinations. Sequenced by immunoSEQ multiplex PCR; TCRdb stores in-frame clones only, minus some. This sample has about 2.4 million clones; roughly 93% occur once, and the top ten carry around 0.4%. In its sample, this clone was seen a few times. The antigen is undetermined. Germline V gene lookup returns CDR1 SGDLS and CDR2 YYNGEE. The CDR3 has 14 amino acids. The V end lost 2 bases, the J end lost 3 bases, and 11 bases lay between the germline ends. The source of this sequence is a man younger than 30 in good health. Some clones in this sample may be carry-over from other donors' samples. Source material: naive CD4+ T cells from PBMCs. Sample subset: CD45RA+ positively selected. This chain links TRBV9 with TRBJ1-1, with no clear D. The CDR3 coding sequence is TGTGCCAGCAGCGTGACTGGACGGGACACTGAAGCTTTCTTT. It yields the protein CASSVTGRDTEAFF. Drawing the rest from reference TRBV9 and TRBJ1-1, the complete variable domain is DSGVTQTPKHLITATGQRVTLRCSPRSGDLSVYWYQQSLDQGLQFLIQYYNGEERAKGNILERFSAQQFPDLHSELNLSSLELGDSALYFCASSVTGRDTEAFFGQGTRLTVV.